This TCR beta chain was obtained from a study of OX40 agonist ivuxolimab in advanced cancers. Germline V gives CDR1 LNHNV, CDR2 YYDKDF (reference sequence). This CDR3 contains 19 residues. After removal of 0 bases from V and 5 bases from J, the junction contained 16 bases not matched to a gene. Excluded were patients having autoimmune disease history or systemic immunosuppression. The table lists this clone with a count of one. Its matching antigen is unknown. Study findings and constraints: A proportion of nonresponders additionally exhibited low normalized T-cell clonal expansion. Average numbers of expanded clones were greater in CD8+ T cells than in CD4+.

Sequencing used immunoSEQ multiplex PCR; TCRdb keeps in-frame clones, though not all of them. This table has 65,000 to 90,000 clones, 92% appearing once. Material: CD4+ or CD8+ T cells sorted from blood, obtained in a trial of the OX40 agonist ivuxolimab. The chain links TRBV15 to TRBJ1-1; TRBD1 agrees at 9 bases. The sequence was collected from an adult with an advanced solid tumor such as melanoma, head and neck, liver or kidney cancer. CDR3 residues: CATSRDNSPPQGQGTEAFF. The DNA of the CDR3 is TGTGCCACCAGCAGAGATAATTCTCCCCCCCAGGGACAGGGAACTGAAGCTTTCTTT. Using reference TRBV15 and TRBJ1-1 for the parts outside the CDR3, the full variable domain is DAMVIQNPRYQVTQFGKPVTLSCSQTLNHNVMYWYQQKSSQAPKLLFHYYDKDFNNEADTPDNFQSRRPNTSFCFLDIRSPGLGDTAMYLCATSRDNSPPQGQGTEAFFGQGTRLTVV.